This T cell receptor beta chain comes out of a study of CD8+ T cells in alopecia areata. Cells pooled from cutaneous lymph nodes were sorted on CD4, CD8alpha, NKG2D, NKG2ACE and other markers. The table lists this clone with a few counts. Any gene name here is a mouse gene name. The CDR3 end is not reached by the read, which stops 4 residues before it; the germline J gene fills it in. This specimen includes other DNA sequences encoding the same CDR3. After isolation, RNA underwent reverse transcription to generate cDNA as the sequencing template. Clones were read by immunoSEQ multiplex PCR, and TCRdb kept only the in-frame ones, dropping some. The repertoire consists of about 270,000 clones, none detected only once. This CDR3 has 15 residues. V was cut by 4 bases and J by 0 bases, with 11 bases left in between. Germline V gene sequence: CDR1 LGHNA, CDR2 YNLKQL (reference sequence).

Sequencing was performed on CD4+ T cells sorted from a lymph node. This chain joins TRBV5 and TRBJ2-3, with D possibly matching TRBD1 (6 bases). The TCR was taken from a C3H/HeJ mouse with alopecia areata. The strain's MHC: H2-k. The part of the CDR3 DNA that was read is TGTGCCAGCAGCCCCGGACAGACTAGTGCAGAA. Its protein is CASSPGQTSAE. The whole CDR3 region reads CASSPGQTSAETLYF.